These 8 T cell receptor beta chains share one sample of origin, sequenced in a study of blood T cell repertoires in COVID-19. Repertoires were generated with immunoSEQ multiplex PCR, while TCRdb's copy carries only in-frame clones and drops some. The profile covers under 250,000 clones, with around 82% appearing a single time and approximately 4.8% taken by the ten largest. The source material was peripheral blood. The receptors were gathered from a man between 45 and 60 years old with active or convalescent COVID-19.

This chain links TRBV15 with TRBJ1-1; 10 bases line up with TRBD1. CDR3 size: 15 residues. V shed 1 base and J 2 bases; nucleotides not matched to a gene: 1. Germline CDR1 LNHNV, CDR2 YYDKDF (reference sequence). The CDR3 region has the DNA TGTGCCACCAGCAGAGGGACAGGGGGAAACACTGAAGCTTTCTTT. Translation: CATSRGTGGNTEAFF.

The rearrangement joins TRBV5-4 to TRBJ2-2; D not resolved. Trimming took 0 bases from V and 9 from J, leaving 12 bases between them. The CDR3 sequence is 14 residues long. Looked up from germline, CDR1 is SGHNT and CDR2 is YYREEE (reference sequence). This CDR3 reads CASSLEPAGRELFF. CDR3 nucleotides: TGTGCCAGCAGCTTGGAGCCTGCTGGGCGGGAGCTGTTTTTT. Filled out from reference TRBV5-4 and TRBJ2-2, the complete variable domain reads ETGVTQSPTHLIKTRGQQVTLRCSSQSGHNTVSWYQQALGQGPQFIFQYYREEENGRGNFPPRFSGLQFPNYSSELNVNALELDDSALYLCASSLEPAGRELFFGEGSRLTVL.

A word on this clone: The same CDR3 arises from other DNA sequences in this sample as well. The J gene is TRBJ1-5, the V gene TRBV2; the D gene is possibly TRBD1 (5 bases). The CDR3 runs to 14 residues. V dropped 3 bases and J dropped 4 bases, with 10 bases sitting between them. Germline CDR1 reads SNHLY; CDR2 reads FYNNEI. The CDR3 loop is CASSEGQGNQPQHF. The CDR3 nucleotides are TGTGCCAGCAGTGAGGGCCAGGGAAATCAGCCCCAGCATTTT.

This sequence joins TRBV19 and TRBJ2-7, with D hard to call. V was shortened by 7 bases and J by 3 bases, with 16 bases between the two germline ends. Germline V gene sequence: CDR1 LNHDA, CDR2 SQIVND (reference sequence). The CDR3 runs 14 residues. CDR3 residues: CASTNDPSSYEQYF. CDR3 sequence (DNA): TGTGCCAGTACCAATGACCCCTCTAGCTACGAGCAGTACTTC.

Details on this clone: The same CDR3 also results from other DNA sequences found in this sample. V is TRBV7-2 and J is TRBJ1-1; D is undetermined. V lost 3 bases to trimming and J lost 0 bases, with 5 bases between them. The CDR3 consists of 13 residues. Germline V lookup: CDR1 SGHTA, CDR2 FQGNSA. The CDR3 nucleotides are TGTGCCAGCAGCTTCTCGGTGAACACTGAAGCTTTCTTT. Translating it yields CASSFSVNTEAFF.

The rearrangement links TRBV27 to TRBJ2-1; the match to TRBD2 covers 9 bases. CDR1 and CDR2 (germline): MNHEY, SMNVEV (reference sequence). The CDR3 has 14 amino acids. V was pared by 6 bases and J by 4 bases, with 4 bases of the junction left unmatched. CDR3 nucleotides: TGTGCCAGCAGCACTAGCGGGCCTTACAATGAGCAGTTCTTC. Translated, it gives CASSTSGPYNEQFF.

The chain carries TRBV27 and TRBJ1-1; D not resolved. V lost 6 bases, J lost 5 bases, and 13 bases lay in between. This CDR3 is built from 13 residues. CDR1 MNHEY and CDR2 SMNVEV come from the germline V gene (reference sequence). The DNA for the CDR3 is TGTGCCAGCAGCCAACAAAGAGGGACTGAAGCTTTCTTT. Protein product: CASSQQRGTEAFF.

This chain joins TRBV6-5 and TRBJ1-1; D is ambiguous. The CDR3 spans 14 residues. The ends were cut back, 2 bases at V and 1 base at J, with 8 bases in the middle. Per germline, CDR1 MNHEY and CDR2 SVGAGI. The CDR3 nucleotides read TGTGCCAGCAGTTACGGGTCAGGGAACACTGAAGCTTTCTTT. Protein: CASSYGSGNTEAFF.